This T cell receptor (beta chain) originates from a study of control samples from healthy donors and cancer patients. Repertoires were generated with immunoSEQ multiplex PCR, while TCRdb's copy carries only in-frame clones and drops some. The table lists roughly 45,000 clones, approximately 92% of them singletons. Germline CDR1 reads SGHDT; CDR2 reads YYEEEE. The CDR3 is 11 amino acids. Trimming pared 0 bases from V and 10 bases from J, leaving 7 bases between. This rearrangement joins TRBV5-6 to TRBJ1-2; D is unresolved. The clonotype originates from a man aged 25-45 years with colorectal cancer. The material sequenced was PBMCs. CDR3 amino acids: CASSLGHLYTF. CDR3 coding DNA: TGTGCCAGCAGCTTGGGGCACCTCTACACCTTC.